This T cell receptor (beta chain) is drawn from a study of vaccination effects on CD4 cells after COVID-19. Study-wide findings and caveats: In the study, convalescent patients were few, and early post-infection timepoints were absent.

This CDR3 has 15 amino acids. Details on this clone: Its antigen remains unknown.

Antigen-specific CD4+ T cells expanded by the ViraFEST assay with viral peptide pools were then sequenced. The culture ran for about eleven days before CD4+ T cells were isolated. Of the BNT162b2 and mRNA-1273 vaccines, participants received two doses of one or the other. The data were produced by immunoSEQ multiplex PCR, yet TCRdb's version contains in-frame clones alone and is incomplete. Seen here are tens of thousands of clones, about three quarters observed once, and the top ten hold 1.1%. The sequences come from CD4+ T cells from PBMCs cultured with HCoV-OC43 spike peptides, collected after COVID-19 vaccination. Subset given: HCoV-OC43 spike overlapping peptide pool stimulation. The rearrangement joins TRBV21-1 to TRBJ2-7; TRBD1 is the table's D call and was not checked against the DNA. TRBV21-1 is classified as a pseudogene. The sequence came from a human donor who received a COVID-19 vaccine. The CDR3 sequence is CASREGQGWSYEQYV. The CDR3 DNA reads TGTGCCAGCAGAGAGGGACAGGGTTGGTCCTACGAGCAGTACGTC.